Presented here are 25 T cell receptor beta chains from one specimen sequenced in a study of cytomegalovirus exposure and HLA in healthy donors. Sequenced by immunoSEQ multiplex PCR; TCRdb stores in-frame clones only, minus some. The sample has about 160,000 clones, approximately 80% seen once. The sequencing input was PBMCs. The source of these receptors is a man aged 25 to 40 in good health and CMV-seropositive.

V gene TRBV30 combines with J gene TRBJ1-1, with 7 positions matching TRBD1. V dropped 2 bases and J dropped 3; count of bases not matched to a gene: 3. Germline CDR1 and CDR2: GTSNPN and SVGIG (reference sequence). The CDR3 spans 13 residues. The CDR3 spells CAWSRQGDTEAFF. The CDR3 bases are TGTGCCTGGAGTAGGCAGGGGGACACTGAAGCTTTCTTT. The variable domain in full, with the rest retrieved from reference TRBV30 and TRBJ1-1, is SQTIHQWPATLVQPVGSPLSLECTVEGTSNPNLYWYRQAAGRGLQLLFYSVGIGQISSEVPQNLSASRPQDRQFILSSKKLLLSDSGFYLCAWSRQGDTEAFFGQGTRLTVV.

This chain connects TRBV18 to TRBJ2-2; D perhaps matches TRBD2 (7 bases). The CDR3 consists of 16 residues. With 6 bases removed from V and 3 bases from J, the gap between germline ends came to 17 bases. Germline CDR1 and CDR2: KGHSH and LQKENI. The CDR3 coding sequence is TGTGCCAGCTCCCCCCCGGGGGGCAGGGACACCGGGGAGCTGTTTTTT. Translated, it gives CASSPPGGRDTGELFF.

The CDR3 bases are TGTGCCAGCAGCGACTCGAACACCGGGGAGCTGTTTTTT. Its protein product is CASSDSNTGELFF. The genes are TRBV11-2 and TRBJ2-2, with unresolved D. Germline loops: CDR1 SGHAT, CDR2 FQNNGV. CDR3 size: 13 residues. Trimming left V 5 bases short and J 0 bases short, with 4 bases between.

The chain's CDR3 is CASSDWPGNSNQPQHF. For the CDR3, the DNA is TGTGCCAGCAGCGACTGGCCAGGGAATAGCAATCAGCCCCAGCATTTT. The chain recombines TRBV5-5 with TRBJ1-5; D is possibly TRBD1 (5 bases). Germline V gene sequence: CDR1 SGHKS, CDR2 YYEKEE (reference sequence). The V gene lost 4 bases and the J gene lost 0 bases, with 14 bases spanning the gap. The CDR3 is 16 amino acids.

V gene TRBV27 combines with J gene TRBJ1-2; D not resolved. The CDR3 contains 15 residues. Germline CDR1 and CDR2: MNHEY and SMNVEV (reference sequence). V was pared by 3 bases and J by 4 bases, with 15 bases between. The CDR3 DNA reads as TGTGCCAGCAGTTTTGGGGTTGGAGGGAGCTATGGCTACACCTTC. It codes for CASSFGVGGSYGYTF.

This sequence joins TRBV19 and TRBJ2-7; 9 positions agree with TRBD2. V was clipped by 5 bases and J by 6 bases; unmatched bases: 5. CDR3 length: 13 amino acids. Germline V gene lookup returns CDR1 LNHDA and CDR2 SQIVND (reference sequence). CDR3 sequence: CASSPRTSAEQYF. CDR3 DNA: TGTGCCAGTAGTCCGAGGACTAGCGCCGAGCAGTACTTC.

This chain links TRBV6-6 with TRBJ2-7, with 9 bases fitting TRBD2. V was pared by 6 bases and J by 3 bases, with 9 bases of the junction left unmatched. The CDR3 consists of 15 residues. Germline V gene lookup returns CDR1 MNHNY and CDR2 SVGAGI (reference sequence). The CDR3 loop is CASSPLRGGFYEQYF. CDR3 sequence (DNA): TGTGCCAGCAGCCCTTTGCGGGGGGGATTCTACGAGCAGTACTTC.

This chain links TRBV4-3 with TRBJ2-7; D perhaps matches TRBD1 (5 bases). The CDR3 is 16 residues long. Germline V gene data show CDR1 as LGHNA and CDR2 as YSLEER. V lost 0 bases and J lost 0, with 12 bases in between. The DNA for the CDR3 is TGCGCCAGCAGCCAAGATCAGGGTAGAAGCTCCTACGAGCAGTACTTC. It yields the protein CASSQDQGRSSYEQYF.

The V call is TRBV25-1, the J call TRBJ1-2, with TRBD1 matching 7 bases. Germline CDR1 is MGHDK and CDR2 is SYGVNS. The CDR3 is made up of 14 amino acids. V shed 2 bases, J shed 5 bases, and the junction held 5 bases outside the gene matches. The CDR3 spells CASSEPTGYYGYTF. In nucleotides, the CDR3 is TGTGCCAGCAGTGAACCGACAGGGTATTATGGCTACACCTTC.

CDR3 loop: CATVLESVDEQYF. The DNA of the CDR3 is TGTGCCACCGTATTGGAGTCGGTGGACGAGCAGTACTTC. The chain uses TRBV10-3 and TRBJ2-7; D is unclear. The CDR3 covers 13 residues. V was trimmed by 10 bases and J by 5 bases, leaving 18 bases between them. Germline V CDR1 and CDR2: ENHRY, SYGVKD.

This clone was counted only a few times. J is TRBJ2-7 and V is TRBV7-6; tentative D call: TRBD2 (5 bases). Between the trimmed V and J ends, which lost 5 bases and 2 bases, there was a span of 16 bases. The germline V gene has CDR1 SGHVS and CDR2 FNYEAQ. The CDR3 length is 15 residues. CDR3 nucleotides: TGTGCCAGCAGCCAAGCGGCGGCAGAGACCTACGAGCAGTACTTC. It translates to CASSQAAAETYEQYF.

This chain joins TRBV7-8 and TRBJ2-3; 8 bases are a match to TRBD2. The germline CDR1 and CDR2 sequences are SGHVS and FQNEAQ. V gave up 8 bases and J gave up 2 bases; unmatched junction bases: 6. The length of the CDR3 is 14 residues. The CDR3 DNA sequence: TGTGCCAGCGGCCTAGCGGGCAACACAGATACGCAGTATTTT. Its translation: CASGLAGNTDTQYF. Together with reference TRBV7-8 and TRBJ2-3, the CDR3 gives the full variable domain: GAGVSQSPRYKVAKRGQDVALRCDPISGHVSLFWYQQALGQGPEFLTYFQNEAQLDKSGLPSDRFFAERPEGSVSTLKIQRTQQEDSAVYLCASGLAGNTDTQYFGPGTRLTVL.

The gene calls are TRBV25-1 and TRBJ1-4; unclear D gene. Per germline, CDR1 MGHDK and CDR2 SYGVNS. V lost 4 bases to trimming and J lost 4 bases, with 19 bases between them. CDR3 length equals 17 residues. The CDR3 loop is CASSALINGNRNEKLFF. The CDR3 DNA reads as TGTGCCAGCAGTGCTCTTATTAACGGTAACCGTAATGAAAAACTGTTTTTT.

This rearrangement joins TRBV5-1 to TRBJ2-3; D is perhaps TRBD1 (6 bases). CDR1 and CDR2 (germline): SGHRS, YFSETQ. This CDR3 contains 14 residues. The germline V and J ends were trimmed by 6 bases and 3 bases, with 14 bases remaining between them. This CDR3 is CASKERGSTDTQYF. CDR3 nucleotides: TGCGCCAGCAAGGAAAGGGGGAGTACAGATACGCAGTATTTT.

V and J are TRBV9 and TRBJ1-6; D unresolved. The CDR3 extends over 14 amino acids. Trimming stripped 0 bases from V and 7 bases from J, with 8 bases between. Germline V gene sequence: CDR1 SGDLS, CDR2 YYNGEE. The CDR3 DNA sequence: TGTGCCAGCAGCGTAGTCTCGGGGAATTCACCCCTCCACTTT. This translates into CASSVVSGNSPLHF.

The chain employs TRBV7-9 and TRBJ2-3; 7 nucleotides line up with TRBD2. This CDR3 is built from 17 residues. Germline trimming cut 1 base from V and 3 bases from J; bases unmatched to any gene: 10. Germline CDR1 is SEHNR and CDR2 is FQNEAQ (reference sequence). CDR3 sequence reads: CASSLGGEGKLTDTQYF. CDR3 nucleotides: TGTGCCAGCAGCTTAGGCGGGGAGGGAAAGTTGACAGATACGCAGTATTTT.

The chain couples TRBV4-1 to TRBJ1-2, with a tentative D call TRBD1 (5 bases). The V end was cut by 4 bases, the J end by 0 bases, with 15 bases between. The CDR3 has 16 residues. The V gene's germline CDR1 is MGHRA and CDR2 YSYEKL. The DNA for the CDR3 is TGCGCCAGCAGCCCTCCCGGGAGGGGCCCTAACTATGGCTACACCTTC. Protein: CASSPPGRGPNYGYTF.

This clone was found once. This chain uses TRBV9 with TRBJ2-1, with 14 bases that match TRBD2. Per the germline V gene, CDR1 is SGDLS and CDR2 is YYNGEE. Trimming removed 4 bases from V and 10 bases from J; junction bases left unmatched: 10. CDR3 length: 16 amino acids. The CDR3 nucleotides are TGTGCCAGCAGCAGCCCCTCGGGACTAGCGGGGGAGGAGCAGTTCTTC. Encoded protein: CASSSPSGLAGEEQFF.

The chain has TRBV6-1 and TRBJ2-7, with 8 bases aligning to TRBD1. CDR3 length: 13 residues. The J segment lost 3 bases and the V segment lost 6 bases, leaving 4 bases of the junction unmatched. CDR1 and CDR2 from the germline V gene are MNHNS and SASEGT. DNA of the CDR3: TGTGCCAGCAGCGCAGACAGGGGCTACGAGCAGTACTTC. Its protein product is CASSADRGYEQYF.

This clone was counted between two and nine times. The V gene is TRBV12-5, the J gene TRBJ1-6; D unclear. The CDR3 totals 12 residues. The V and J ends lost 3 bases and 5 bases respectively, with 2 bases between them. Germline loops: CDR1 LGHNT, CDR2 FRNRAP. The CDR3 here is CASGFDNSPLHF. The CDR3 nucleotides read TGTGCTAGTGGTTTCGATAATTCACCCCTCCACTTT.

CDR3 coding DNA: TGCAGTGCTAGTGGAGTATCAAGCTACACCTTC. This translates into CSASGVSSYTF. J is TRBJ1-2 and V is TRBV20-1; D remains ambiguous. In germline, CDR1 is DFQATT, CDR2 SNEGSKA (reference sequence). V lost 3 bases and J lost 9, with 11 bases in between. CDR3 length: 11 amino acids.

The chain employs TRBV6-5 and TRBJ2-7; D is possibly TRBD2 (6 bases). The CDR3 has 13 amino acids. Between the trimmed V and J ends, which lost 6 bases and 6 bases, there was a span of 15 bases. Germline V CDR1 and CDR2: MNHEY, SVGAGI. CDR3 residues: CASSPEGESEQYF. CDR3 DNA: TGTGCCAGCAGCCCGGAGGGCGAAAGCGAGCAGTACTTC.

The chain is built from TRBV30 and TRBJ1-2; 9 bases match TRBD1. Germline V CDR1 and CDR2: GTSNPN, SVGIG (reference sequence). V trimming: 0 bases; J trimming: 3 bases; junction bases outside the gene matches: 8. This CDR3 is 16 amino acids long. The CDR3: CAWSVPRDRADYGYTF. CDR3 sequence (DNA): TGTGCCTGGAGTGTACCGAGGGACAGGGCGGACTATGGCTACACCTTC.

This clone was recorded a few times. The chain carries TRBV27 and TRBJ1-6, with 10 bases identical to TRBD1. Trimming at V came to 4 bases and at J to 10 bases, leaving 4 bases not matched to a gene. The CDR3 consists of 14 residues. Germline V lookup: CDR1 MNHEY, CDR2 SMNVEV (reference sequence). CDR3: CASSSGQGRSPLHF. CDR3 in DNA: TGTGCCAGCAGTTCGGGACAGGGGAGATCACCCCTCCACTTT.

The rearrangement uses TRBV7-6 and TRBJ2-5, with 9 bases aligning to TRBD2. From germline, CDR1 is SGHVS and CDR2 FNYEAQ. J lost 4 bases, V lost 0 bases, and 6 bases had no gene match. This CDR3 spans 16 amino acids. The CDR3 spells CASSLAWAGGLETQYF. DNA for the CDR3: TGTGCCAGCAGCTTAGCGTGGGCGGGGGGGCTAGAGACCCAGTACTTC.